This T cell receptor (beta chain) was obtained from a study of T cells in Graves' hyperthyroidism and ophthalmopathy. General observations from the study: Ophthalmopathy, which appeared later, was predicted by the model a median around 6.9 months before onset. In simple terms, a model built on 13 V-J features told ophthalmopathy apart from stable hyperthyroidism.

TCR beta CDR3 regions were amplified from RNA. HTBI primers drove first-round RT-PCR of the TCR CDR3. Via MiXCR, TCRdb re-called the multiplex PCR reads, giving one row per CDR3 protein. Of fewer than 350,000 distinct CDR3 sequences listed, 15% to 20% were seen once; the top ten hold under 45%. Per the germline V gene, CDR1 is SGHAT and CDR2 is FQNNGV. The CDR3 consists of 16 residues. V lost 3 bases, J lost 2 bases, and 2 bases stayed unmatched. This clonotype was counted ten times or more. What it binds is unknown. V usage is TRBV11-2 and J usage is TRBJ2-3; 13 bases are shared with TRBD2. Sequenced input: blood. This sequence originates from a man aged 45 to 65 with Graves' ophthalmopathy. The CDR3 reads CASSLTSGRYTDTQYF. CDR3 in DNA: TGTGCCAGCAGCTTGACTAGCGGGAGGTACACAGATACGCAGTATTTT.